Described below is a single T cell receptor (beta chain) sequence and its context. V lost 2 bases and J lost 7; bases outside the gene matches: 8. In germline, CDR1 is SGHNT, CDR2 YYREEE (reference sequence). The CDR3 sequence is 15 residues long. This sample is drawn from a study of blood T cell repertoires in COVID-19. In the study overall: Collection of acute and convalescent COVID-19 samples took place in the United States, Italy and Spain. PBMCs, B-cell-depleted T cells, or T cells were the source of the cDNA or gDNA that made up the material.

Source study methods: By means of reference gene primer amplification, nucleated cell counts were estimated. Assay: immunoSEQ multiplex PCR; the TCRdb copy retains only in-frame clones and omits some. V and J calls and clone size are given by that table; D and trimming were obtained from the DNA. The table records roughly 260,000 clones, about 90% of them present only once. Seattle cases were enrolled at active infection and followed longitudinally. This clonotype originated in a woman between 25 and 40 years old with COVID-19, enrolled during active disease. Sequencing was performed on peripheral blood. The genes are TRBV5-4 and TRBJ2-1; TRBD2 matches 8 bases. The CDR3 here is CASSFTGTRGNEQFF. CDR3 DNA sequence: TGTGCCAGCAGCTTTACCGGGACTAGAGGGAATGAGCAGTTCTTC.